This is a list of T cell receptor beta chains from one sample in a study of cytomegalovirus exposure and HLA in healthy donors. Using immunoSEQ multiplex PCR, the repertoire was profiled, and TCRdb retains in-frame clones only, with some absent. The repertoire holds 110,000 or so clones, about 8.6% seen once, with about 6% in the top ten. Sequenced sample: PBMCs. The source of these receptors is a woman in her thirties or forties in good health and CMV-seropositive. Both conserved end residues are part of each CDR3.

J: TRBJ2-7; V: TRBV13; CDR3: CASSLPPGTGVYEQYF
J: TRBJ1-2; V: TRBV6-5; CDR3: CASSYTSMRAGYTF
J: TRBJ1-2; V: TRBV5-1; CDR3: CASSLEKGGTYGYTF
J: TRBJ1-1; V: TRBV30; CDR3: CAWSLQGGTEAFF
J: TRBJ2-3; V: TRBV5-8; CDR3: CASSPGQAGDTQYF
J: TRBJ1-2; V: TRBV7-9; CDR3: CASSPAAVYGYTF
J: TRBJ1-3; V: TRBV2; CDR3: CASSGVEGGPGNTIYF
J: TRBJ1-1; V: TRBV5-1; CDR3: CASSLEGGTEAFF
J: TRBJ1-2; V: TRBV5-4; CDR3: CASSSGQGATYSRYTF
J: TRBJ1-4; V: TRBV10-3; CDR3: CAISDRRDRGIEKLFF
J: TRBJ1-4; V: TRBV5-1; CDR3: CASRYSSHPINEKLFF
J: TRBJ2-7; V: TRBV6-6; CDR3: CASSFDRAYEQYF
J: TRBJ2-7; V: TRBV5-4; CDR3: CASKGSAYEQYF
J: TRBJ1-5; V: TRBV5-1; CDR3: CASRRTGDSNQPQHF
J: TRBJ1-2; V: TRBV5-1; CDR3: CASSLEVQGVPTF
J: TRBJ1-2; V: TRBV23-1; CDR3: CATDTKDRGHYGYTF
J: TRBJ2-7; V: TRBV15; CDR3: CATSSRRGGQGFAHEQYF
J: TRBJ2-1; V: TRBV5-4; CDR3: CASSFGKGGYNEQFF
J: TRBJ1-1; V: TRBV5-1; CDR3: CASSLDRTYPGNTEAFF
J: TRBJ2-1; V: TRBV9; CDR3: CASSVGGDEQFF
J: TRBJ1-1; V: TRBV5-1; CDR3: CASSLGQGPHTEAFF
J: TRBJ2-7; V: TRBV20-1; CDR3: CSAINNYEQYF
J: TRBJ2-5; V: TRBV7-8; CDR3: CASSSSGGRKETQYF
J: TRBJ1-1; V: TRBV2; CDR3: CASSEQGTEAFF
J: TRBJ2-3; V: TRBV7-2; CDR3: CASSFSGGAGTDTQYF
J: TRBJ1-2; V: TRBV28; CDR3: CASSPGGAMYYGYTF
J: TRBJ1-2; V: TRBV7-9; CDR3: CASSGGSGGLYGYTF
J: TRBJ1-6; V: TRBV30; CDR3: CAWTRDLGEDSPLHF
J: TRBJ1-1; V: TRBV7-3; CDR3: CASSPGGGRRNTEAFF
J: TRBJ1-4; V: TRBV19; CDR3: CASSFRQGLVEKLFF
J: TRBJ1-2; V: TRBV6-1; CDR3: CASSSERGYTF
J: TRBJ1-5; V: TRBV30; CDR3: CAWSEDSLQPQHF
J: TRBJ1-1; V: TRBV6-5; CDR3: CASTRPGVRNTEAFF
J: TRBJ1-1; V: TRBV19; CDR3: CASSIDRLNTEAFF
J: TRBJ1-1; V: TRBV27; CDR3: CASSLSRQGATEAFF
J: TRBJ2-7; V: TRBV7-2; CDR3: CASSPRLGQGAYEQYF
J: .; V: TRBV6-5; CDR3: CASSYSISGNSYEQYF